This T cell receptor (beta chain) was recorded in a study of blood T cell repertoires in COVID-19. Study overall: T cells, B-cell-depleted T cells, or PBMCs provided the cDNA or gDNA that served as material.

The CDR3 totals 14 residues. The germline gives CDR1 MNHEY, CDR2 SMNVEV (reference sequence). The J segment lost 4 bases and the V segment lost 5 bases, leaving 5 bases of the junction unmatched. Profiled with immunoSEQ multiplex PCR; TCRdb holds only in-frame clones, not every one. The table includes tens of thousands of clones, around nine tenths detected once. The sequence was collected from a man aged 50 to 59 with active COVID-19. J is TRBJ1-3 and V is TRBV27; 7 bases line up with TRBD1. The sequencing input was peripheral blood. CDR3 amino acids: CASSPRGRGNTIYF. The CDR3 nucleotides are TGTGCCAGCAGTCCCAGGGGGAGAGGAAACACCATATATTTT.